This TCR beta chain was identified in a study of cytomegalovirus exposure and HLA in healthy donors. Overall study findings and caveats: In vitro checks showed that a few CMV-associated chains really do target CMV antigens. The authors enumerated 150 to 200 TCR beta chains as linked to cytomegalovirus.

Turning to this clone: Its antigen is not known.

The CDR3 covers 12 residues. V was trimmed by 5 bases and J by 5 bases, leaving 8 bases between them. Per germline, CDR1 SGDLS and CDR2 YYNGEE. Some clones are missing from TCRdb's copy, which holds only in-frame ones; the method was immunoSEQ multiplex PCR. The sample holds around 69,000 clones, roughly 95% seen once. This TCR came from a woman aged 18-29 years in good health and CMV-seropositive. This rearrangement joins TRBV9 to TRBJ2-4; D gene unclear. The material sequenced was PBMCs. The CDR3: CASSGLENIQYF. For the CDR3, the DNA is TGTGCCAGCAGTGGCCTTGAAAACATTCAGTACTTC.